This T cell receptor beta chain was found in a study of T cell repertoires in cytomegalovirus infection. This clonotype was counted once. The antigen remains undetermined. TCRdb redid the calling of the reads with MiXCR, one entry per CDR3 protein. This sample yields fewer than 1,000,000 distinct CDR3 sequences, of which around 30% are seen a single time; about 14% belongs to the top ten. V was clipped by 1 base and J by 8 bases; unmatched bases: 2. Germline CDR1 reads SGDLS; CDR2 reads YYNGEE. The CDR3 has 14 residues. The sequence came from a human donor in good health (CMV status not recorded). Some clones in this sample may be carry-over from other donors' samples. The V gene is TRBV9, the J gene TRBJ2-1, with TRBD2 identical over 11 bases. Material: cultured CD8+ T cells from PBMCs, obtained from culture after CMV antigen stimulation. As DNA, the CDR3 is TGTGCCAGCAGCGTAACTAGCGGGGGTGATGAGCAGTTCTTC. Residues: CASSVTSGGDEQFF.